This TCR beta chain comes out of a study of CD8+CD57+ T cells in acquired aplastic anemia. Study context: Recorded DNA amounts for sorted CD4+ and CD8+ cells had an average of 3.2 ug. Healthy donors averaged around 10 million reads for CD4+ cells. Broader study findings: Simpson's diversity of CD8+ cells was not significantly different in patients compared with controls. Patients had twenty-nine CD8+ CDR3 sequences in common with controls (the shared set).

Notes on this clonotype: Its antigen remains unknown.

Genomic DNA acted as the template from which TCR beta VDJ combination and CDR3 sequence profiling were carried out. TCRdb redid the calling of the reads with MiXCR, one entry per CDR3 protein. The sample consists of some 410,000 distinct CDR3 sequences, around 72% of them appearing once. V lost 2 bases to trimming and J lost 3 bases, with 15 bases between them. CDR3 length equals 15 residues. The germline gives CDR1 SGHDT, CDR2 YYEEEE. The V call is TRBV5-6, the J call TRBJ2-7; D is possibly TRBD1 (5 bases). This clonotype was sampled from a human donor in good health, serving as a control. The sequenced sample was sorted CD4+, CD8+, or CD8+CD57+ T cells (not recorded which) from PBMCs. CDR3 DNA sequence: TGTGCCAGCAGCTTAGCGCTAACAGGACGCTACGAGCAGTACTTC. As protein: CASSLALTGRYEQYF.